This TCR beta chain came from a study of shared clonotypes between healthy human individuals. General observations from the study: The study found lower generation probabilities in non-shared clonotypes than in those shared by all four donors. Sampling included only blood; tissue repertoires likely differ. On the whole, naive subsets had larger estimated richness than memory subsets had.

There are 11 residues in the CDR3. The V gene's germline CDR1 is SGDLS and CDR2 YYNGEE. Deletions cut 4 bases from V and 7 bases from J, with 9 bases between. The material for each subset, its genomic DNA, was split evenly across several immunoSEQ plates. Using immunoSEQ multiplex PCR, the repertoire was profiled, and TCRdb retains in-frame clones only, with some absent. The table records around 600,000 clones, approximately 95% of them present only once. As regards this clone: The antigen is unknown.

Terminally differentiated effector memory CD45RA+ cells were excluded from the naive CD8 cells, which were CD45RO-negative and positively selected for CCR7. The sequence was collected from a woman in her twenties or thirties in good health. Material for sequencing was naive CD8+ T cells sorted from blood. J is TRBJ2-7 and V is TRBV9; D remains ambiguous. The CDR3 DNA sequence: TGTGCCAGCAGCCAATCCGGGGAGCAGTACTTC. This gives the protein CASSQSGEQYF. Looking up the rest from reference TRBV9 and TRBJ2-7 gives the full variable domain: DSGVTQTPKHLITATGQRVTLRCSPRSGDLSVYWYQQSLDQGLQFLIQYYNGEERAKGNILERFSAQQFPDLHSELNLSSLELGDSALYFCASSQSGEQYFGPGTRLTVT.